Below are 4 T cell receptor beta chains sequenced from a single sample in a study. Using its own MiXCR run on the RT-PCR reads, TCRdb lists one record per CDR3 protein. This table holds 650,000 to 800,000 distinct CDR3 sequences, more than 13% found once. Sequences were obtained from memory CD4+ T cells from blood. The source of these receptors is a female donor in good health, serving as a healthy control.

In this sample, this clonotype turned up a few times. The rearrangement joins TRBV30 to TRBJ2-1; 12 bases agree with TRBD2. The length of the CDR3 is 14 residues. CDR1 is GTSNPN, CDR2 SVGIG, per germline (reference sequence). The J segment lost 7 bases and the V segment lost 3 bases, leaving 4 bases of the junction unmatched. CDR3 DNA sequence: TGTGCCTGGAGAAGACTAGCGGGAGCTAATGAGCAGTTCTTC. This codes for CAWRRLAGANEQFF. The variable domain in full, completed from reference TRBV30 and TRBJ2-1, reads SQTIHQWPATLVQPVGSPLSLECTVEGTSNPNLYWYRQAAGRGLQLLFYSVGIGQISSEVPQNLSASRPQDRQFILSSKKLLLSDSGFYLCAWRRLAGANEQFFGPGTRLTVL.

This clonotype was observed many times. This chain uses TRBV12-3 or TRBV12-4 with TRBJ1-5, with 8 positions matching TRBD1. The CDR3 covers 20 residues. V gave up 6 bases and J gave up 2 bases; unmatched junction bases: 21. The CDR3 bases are TGTGCCAGCAGCCACCTACCAGCCTTCGGGACAGGTGATCGCAATCAGCCCCAGCATTTT. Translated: CASSHLPAFGTGDRNQPQHF.

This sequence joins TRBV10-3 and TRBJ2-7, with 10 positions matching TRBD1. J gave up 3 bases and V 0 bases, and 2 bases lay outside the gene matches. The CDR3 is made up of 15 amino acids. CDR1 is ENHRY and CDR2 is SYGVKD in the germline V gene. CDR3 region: CAISESTGGLYEQYF. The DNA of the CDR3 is TGTGCCATCAGTGAGTCGACAGGGGGCCTCTACGAGCAGTACTTC.

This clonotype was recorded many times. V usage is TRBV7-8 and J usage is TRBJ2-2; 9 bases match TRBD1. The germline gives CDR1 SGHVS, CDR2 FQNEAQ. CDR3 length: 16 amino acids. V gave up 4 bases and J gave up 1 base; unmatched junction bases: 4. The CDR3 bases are TGTGCCAGCAGCTGGGACAGGGACCAGAACACCGGGGAGCTGTTTTTT. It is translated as CASSWDRDQNTGELFF.